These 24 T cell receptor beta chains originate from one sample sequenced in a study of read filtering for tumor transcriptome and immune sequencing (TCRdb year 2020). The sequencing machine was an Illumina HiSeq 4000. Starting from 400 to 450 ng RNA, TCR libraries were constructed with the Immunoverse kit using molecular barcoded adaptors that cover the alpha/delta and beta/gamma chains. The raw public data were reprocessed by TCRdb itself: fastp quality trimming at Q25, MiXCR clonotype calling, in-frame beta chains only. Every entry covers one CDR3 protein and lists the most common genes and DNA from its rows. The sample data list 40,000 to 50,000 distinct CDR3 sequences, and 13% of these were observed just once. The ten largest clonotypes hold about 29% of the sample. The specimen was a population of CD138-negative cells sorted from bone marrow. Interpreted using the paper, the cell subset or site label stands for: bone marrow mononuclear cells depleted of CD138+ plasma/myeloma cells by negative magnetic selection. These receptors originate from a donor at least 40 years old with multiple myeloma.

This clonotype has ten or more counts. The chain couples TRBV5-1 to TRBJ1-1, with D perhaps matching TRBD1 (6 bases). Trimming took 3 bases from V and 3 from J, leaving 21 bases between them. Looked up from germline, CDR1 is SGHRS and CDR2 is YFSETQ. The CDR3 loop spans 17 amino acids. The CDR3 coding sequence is TGCGCCAGCAGCTCGTTTCCACAGGGCATGGCGTACACTGAAGCTTTCTTT. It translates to CASSSFPQGMAYTEAFF. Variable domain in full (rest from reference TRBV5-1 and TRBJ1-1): KAGVTQTPRYLIKTRGQQVTLSCSPISGHRSVSWYQQTPGQGLQFLFEYFSETQRNKGNFPGRFSGRQFSNSRSEMNVSTLELGDSALYLCASSSFPQGMAYTEAFFGQGTRLTVV.

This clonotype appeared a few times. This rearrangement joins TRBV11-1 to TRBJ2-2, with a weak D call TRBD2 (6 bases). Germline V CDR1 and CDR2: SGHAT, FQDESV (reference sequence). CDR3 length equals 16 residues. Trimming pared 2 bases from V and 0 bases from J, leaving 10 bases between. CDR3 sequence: CASSLSSGANTGELFF. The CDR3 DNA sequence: TGTGCCAGCAGCTTAAGTAGCGGAGCGAACACCGGGGAGCTGTTTTTT.

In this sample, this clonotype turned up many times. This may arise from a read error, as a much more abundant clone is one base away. CDR3 sequence (DNA): TGTGCCAGCAGCCCCGGGACAGCTACCTACGAGCAGCACTTC. The encoded protein is CASSPGTATYEQHF. The V call is TRBV5-4, the J call TRBJ2-7; 7 nucleotides align to TRBD1. Germline loops: CDR1 SGHNT, CDR2 YYREEE (reference sequence). The CDR3 runs 14 residues.

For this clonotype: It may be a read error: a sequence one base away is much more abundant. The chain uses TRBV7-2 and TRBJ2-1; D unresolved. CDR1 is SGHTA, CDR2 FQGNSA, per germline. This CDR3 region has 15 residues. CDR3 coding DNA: TGTGCCAGCAGCCCTATGGACCGACCCTACAATGAGCAGTCCTTC. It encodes CASSPMDRPYNEQSF.

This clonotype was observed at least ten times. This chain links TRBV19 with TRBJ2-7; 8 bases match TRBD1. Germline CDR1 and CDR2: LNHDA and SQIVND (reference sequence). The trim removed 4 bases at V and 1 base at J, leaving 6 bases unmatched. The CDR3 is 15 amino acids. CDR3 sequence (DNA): TGTGCCAGTAGTACATGGCGGACAGGGTCCTACGAGCAGTACTTC. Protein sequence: CASSTWRTGSYEQYF.

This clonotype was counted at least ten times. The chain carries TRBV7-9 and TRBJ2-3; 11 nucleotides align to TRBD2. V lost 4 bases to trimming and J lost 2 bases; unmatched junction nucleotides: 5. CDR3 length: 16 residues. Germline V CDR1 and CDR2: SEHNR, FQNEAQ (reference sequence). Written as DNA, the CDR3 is TGTGCCAGCAGCTCCTCTAGCGGGGGGTCCACAGATACGCAGTATTTT. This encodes CASSSSSGGSTDTQYF.

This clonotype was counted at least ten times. CDR3 nucleotides: TGCAGTGCTAGAGCTACAGGGAACACCGGGGAGCTGTTTTTT. Residues: CSARATGNTGELFF. The chain joins TRBV20-1 to TRBJ2-2; possibly TRBD1 for D (5 bases). Looked up from germline, CDR1 is DFQATT and CDR2 is SNEGSKA (reference sequence). CDR3 length: 14 amino acids. The V and J ends lost 1 base and 1 base respectively, with 7 bases between them.

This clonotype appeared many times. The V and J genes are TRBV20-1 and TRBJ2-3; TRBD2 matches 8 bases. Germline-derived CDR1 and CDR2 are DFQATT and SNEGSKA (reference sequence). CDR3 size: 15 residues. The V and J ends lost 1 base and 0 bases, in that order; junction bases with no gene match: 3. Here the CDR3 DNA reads TGCAGTGCTAGAGTACTAGCGGTTAGCACAGATACGCAGTATTTT. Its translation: CSARVLAVSTDTQYF.

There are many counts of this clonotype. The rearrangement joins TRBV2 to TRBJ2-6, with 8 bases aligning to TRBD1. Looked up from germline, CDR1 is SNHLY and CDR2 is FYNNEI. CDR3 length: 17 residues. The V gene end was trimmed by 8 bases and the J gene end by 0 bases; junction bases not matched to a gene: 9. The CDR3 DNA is TGTGCCAGCGGGCGGGACAGGTTAAGCTCTGGGGCCAACGTCCTGACTTTC. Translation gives CASGRDRLSSGANVLTF.

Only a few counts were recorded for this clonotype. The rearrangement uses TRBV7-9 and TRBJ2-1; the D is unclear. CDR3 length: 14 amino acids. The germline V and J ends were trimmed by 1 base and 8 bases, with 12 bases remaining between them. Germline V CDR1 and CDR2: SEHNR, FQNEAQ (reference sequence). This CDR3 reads CASSLEGALHEQFF. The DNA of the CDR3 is TGTGCCAGCAGCTTAGAAGGTGCTCTCCATGAGCAGTTCTTC.

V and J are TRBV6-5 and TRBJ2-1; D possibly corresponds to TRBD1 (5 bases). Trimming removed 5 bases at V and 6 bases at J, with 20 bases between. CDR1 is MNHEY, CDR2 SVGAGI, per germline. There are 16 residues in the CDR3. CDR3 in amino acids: CASSLNVRARGNEQFF. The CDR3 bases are TGTGCCAGCAGTCTCAATGTCAGGGCGCGTGGCAATGAGCAGTTCTTC.

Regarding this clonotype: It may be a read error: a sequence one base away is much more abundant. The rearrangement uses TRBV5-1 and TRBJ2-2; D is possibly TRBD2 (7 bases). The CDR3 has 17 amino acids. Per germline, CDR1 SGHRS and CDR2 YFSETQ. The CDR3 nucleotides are TGCGCCAGCTGCTTGGTGGGGGGGGCCCGAAACACCGGGGAGCTGTTTTTT. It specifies CASCLVGGARNTGELFF.

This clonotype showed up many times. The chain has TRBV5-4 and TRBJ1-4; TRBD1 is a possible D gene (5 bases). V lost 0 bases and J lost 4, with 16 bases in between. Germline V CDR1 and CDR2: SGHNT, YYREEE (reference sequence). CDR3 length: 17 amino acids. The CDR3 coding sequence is TGTGCCAGCAGCTTGGATTTATCAGGGAACAATAATGAAAAACTGTTTTTT. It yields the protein CASSLDLSGNNNEKLFF.

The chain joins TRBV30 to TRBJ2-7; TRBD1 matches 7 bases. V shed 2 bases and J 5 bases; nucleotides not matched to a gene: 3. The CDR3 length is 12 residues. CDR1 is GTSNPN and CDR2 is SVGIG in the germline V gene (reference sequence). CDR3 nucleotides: TGTGCCTGGAGTATTCAGGGGGACGAGCAGTACTTC. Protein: CAWSIQGDEQYF.

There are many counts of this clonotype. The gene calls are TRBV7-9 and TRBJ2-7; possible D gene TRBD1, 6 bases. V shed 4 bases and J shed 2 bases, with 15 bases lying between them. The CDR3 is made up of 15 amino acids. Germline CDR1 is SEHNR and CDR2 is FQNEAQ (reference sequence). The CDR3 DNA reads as TGTGCCAGCAGCTCAGGTGAGGGACAACCCTACGAGCAGTACTTC. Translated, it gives CASSSGEGQPYEQYF.

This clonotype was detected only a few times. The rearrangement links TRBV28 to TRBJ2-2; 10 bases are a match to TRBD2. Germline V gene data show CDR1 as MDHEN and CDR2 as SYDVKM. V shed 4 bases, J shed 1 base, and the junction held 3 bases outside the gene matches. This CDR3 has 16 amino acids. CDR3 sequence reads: CASSSGTSENTGELFF. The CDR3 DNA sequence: TGTGCCAGCAGTTCCGGGACTAGCGAGAACACCGGGGAGCTGTTTTTT. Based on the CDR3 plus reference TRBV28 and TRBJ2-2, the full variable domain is DVKVTQSSRYLVKRTGEKVFLECVQDMDHENMFWYRQDPGLGLRLIYFSYDVKMKEKGDIPEGYSVSREKKERFSLILESASTNQTSMYLCASSSGTSENTGELFFGEGSRLTVL.

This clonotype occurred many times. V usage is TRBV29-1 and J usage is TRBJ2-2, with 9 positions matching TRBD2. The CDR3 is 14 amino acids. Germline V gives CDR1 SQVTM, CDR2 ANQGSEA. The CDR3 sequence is CTAIAGVGTGELFF. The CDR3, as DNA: TGCACCGCCATAGCGGGAGTGGGCACCGGGGAGCTGTTTTTT.

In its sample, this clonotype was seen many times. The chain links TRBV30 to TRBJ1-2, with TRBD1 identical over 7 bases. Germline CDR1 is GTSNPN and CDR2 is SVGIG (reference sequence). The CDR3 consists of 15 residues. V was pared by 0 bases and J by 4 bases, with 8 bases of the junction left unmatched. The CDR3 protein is CAWSVQAGGAYGYTF. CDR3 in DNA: TGTGCCTGGAGTGTACAGGCAGGGGGTGCCTATGGCTACACCTTC.

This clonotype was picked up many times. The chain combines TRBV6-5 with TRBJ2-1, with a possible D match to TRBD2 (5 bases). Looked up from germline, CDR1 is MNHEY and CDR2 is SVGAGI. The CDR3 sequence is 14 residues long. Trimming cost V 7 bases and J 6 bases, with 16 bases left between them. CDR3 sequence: CASTGRRVRNEQFF. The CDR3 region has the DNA TGTGCCAGCACCGGTAGGCGGGTCCGCAATGAGCAGTTCTTC.

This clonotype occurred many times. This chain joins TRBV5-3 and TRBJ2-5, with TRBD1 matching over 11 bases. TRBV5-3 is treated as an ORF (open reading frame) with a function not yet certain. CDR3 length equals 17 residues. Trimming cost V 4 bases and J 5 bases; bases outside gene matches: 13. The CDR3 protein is CARSLLRSDRGHETQYF. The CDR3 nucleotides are TGTGCCAGAAGCCTGTTGAGATCGGACAGGGGGCATGAGACCCAGTACTTC.

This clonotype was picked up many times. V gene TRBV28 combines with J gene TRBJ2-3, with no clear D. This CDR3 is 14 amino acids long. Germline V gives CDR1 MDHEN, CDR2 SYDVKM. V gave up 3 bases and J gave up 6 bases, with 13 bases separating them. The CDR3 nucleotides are TGTGCCAGCAGTTTTATCCGAAATCTGGATACGCAGTATTTT. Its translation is CASSFIRNLDTQYF.

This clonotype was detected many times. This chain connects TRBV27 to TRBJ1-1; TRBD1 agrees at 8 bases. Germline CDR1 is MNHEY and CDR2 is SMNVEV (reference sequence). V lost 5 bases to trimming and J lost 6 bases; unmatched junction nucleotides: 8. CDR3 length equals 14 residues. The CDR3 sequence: CASSPGTGYAEAFF. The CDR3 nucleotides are TGTGCCAGCAGTCCCGGGACAGGTTACGCTGAAGCTTTCTTT.

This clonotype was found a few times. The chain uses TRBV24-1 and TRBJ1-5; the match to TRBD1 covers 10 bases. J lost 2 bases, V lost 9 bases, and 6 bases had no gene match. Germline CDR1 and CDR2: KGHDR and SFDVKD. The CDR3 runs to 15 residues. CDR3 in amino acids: CATGAGTGGNQPQHF. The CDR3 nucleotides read TGTGCCACCGGGGCCGGGACAGGGGGCAATCAGCCCCAGCATTTT.

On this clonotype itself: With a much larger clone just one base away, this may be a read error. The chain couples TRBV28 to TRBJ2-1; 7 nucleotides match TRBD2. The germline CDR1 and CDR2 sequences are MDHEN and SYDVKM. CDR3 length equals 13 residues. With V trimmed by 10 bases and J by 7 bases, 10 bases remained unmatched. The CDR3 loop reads CATRLVGGNEQFF. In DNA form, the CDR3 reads TGTGCCACCCGACTAGTGGGAGGGAATGAGCAGTTCTTC.